Listed below are T cell receptor beta chains from one sample, sequenced in a study of blood T cells in healthy people across ages. MiXCR, applied by TCRdb to the 5' RACE reads, yields one record per CDR3 protein. The table has 650,000 to 900,000 distinct CDR3 sequences, under 80% seen once. Material: blood. All receptors derive from a young man in good health. CDR3s leave out the opening cysteine and the closing phenylalanine or tryptophan. Each record gives: clone size, V gene, D gene, J gene, CDR3 protein. A D gene is named only where the DNA matches it firmly. Part of the rows lack a size; the others show once, few, many or a class for expanded clones.

>.|TRBV14|.|TRBJ2-5
ASSHPEGGRETQY
>.|TRBV2|TRBD2|TRBJ2-5
ASSGLAKTQY
>.|TRBV12-3/TRBV12-4|TRBD2|TRBJ2-1
ASSPSTSGAPYNEQF
>.|TRBV29-1|.|TRBJ2-3
SVDRLGGADTQY
>.|TRBV7-2|.|.
ASSLVINGETQY
>.|TRBV5-1|.|TRBJ2-6
ASSLQGSSSGTNVLT
>.|TRBV7-9|.|TRBJ2-7
ASSFPGTSYEQY
>.|TRBV7-9|.|.
ASSLGPRSQETQY
>.|TRBV30|.|TRBJ2-5
AGAPGEETQY
>few|TRBV7-9|TRBD2|TRBJ2-7
ASVPGGTYEQY
>.|TRBV29-1|.|TRBJ1-2
SVGRGGDLYHYGYT
>many|TRBV20-1|TRBD1|TRBJ2-6
SARAGGGQGDSGANVLT
>.|TRBV12-3/TRBV12-4|.|TRBJ2-6
ASSAPSANVLT
>few|TRBV6-5|.|TRBJ2-7
ASSPGHYYEQY
>.|TRBV5-1|.|TRBJ2-1
ASSFGIGNEQF
>.|TRBV5-1|TRBD1|TRBJ2-2
ASRMPGGTPTGELF
>.|TRBV29-1|.|TRBJ2-5
SPGDIKETQY
>.|TRBV28|TRBD1|TRBJ1-1
ASSHGTPQGAEAF
>.|TRBV9|.|TRBJ1-2
ASSVHPGYYT
>many|TRBV12-3/TRBV12-4|TRBD1|TRBJ2-7
ASSGTLTDRLISEQY
>few|TRBV7-2|TRBD1|TRBJ2-6
ASSITGVSGANVLT
>.|TRBV25-1|.|TRBJ1-2
ASTGLKGVNYGYT
>.|TRBV29-1|TRBD1|.
SVESDRYIQY
>few|TRBV27|TRBD2|TRBJ2-1
ASSSPLAGGPGNEQF
>.|TRBV12-3/TRBV12-4|TRBD1|TRBJ1-2
ASSRTGGDYGYT
>.|TRBV4-2|TRBD1|TRBJ1-2
ASSRTITGGAAGYT
>few|TRBV7-3|.|TRBJ2-6
ASSLRTRPDSGANVLT
>.|TRBV15|TRBD2|TRBJ2-3
ATSSLPGLADYTQY
>.|TRBV7-9|TRBD1|TRBJ1-2
ASSTTGQGDGYT
>.|TRBV6-5|.|TRBJ2-1
ASSYWASRDLRNEQF
>.|TRBV7-2|TRBD2|TRBJ2-7
ANSFGTSSMSQY
>.|TRBV9|.|TRBJ2-1
ASSVTGDGSYNEQF
>.|TRBV27|.|TRBJ2-2
ASKGGTGELF
>.|TRBV6-5|TRBD2|TRBJ2-1
ASSYSSGGVHNEQF
>.|TRBV10-3|TRBD2|TRBJ2-7
AISSGTSRNEQY
>.|TRBV5-1|.|TRBJ2-1
ASSLIRELNNEQF
>.|TRBV6-2/TRBV6-3|TRBD1|.
ASSPRRGRSETQY
>.|TRBV28|TRBD1|TRBJ1-1
ASSFAGTGPEAF
>few|TRBV20-1|TRBD2|TRBJ2-1
SATGGGGYNEQF
>.|TRBV2|TRBD1|TRBJ1-5
ASGTDRERNQPQH
>few|TRBV29-1|TRBD2|TRBJ2-3
SVARGGAADTQY
>.|TRBV29-1|.|TRBJ1-1
SAGWGNTEAF
>.|TRBV7-2|TRBD2|TRBJ2-3
ASSLRASGGSTDTQY
>few|TRBV29-1|TRBD1|TRBJ2-7
SVERQGLHEQY
>.|TRBV2|.|TRBJ1-5
ASSGIWDQPQH